The entry below gives a single TCR beta chain sequence along with its context. Its recognized antigen is unknown. No clone much larger than this one lies a single base away; base qualities are absent. This entry comes from a study of blood T cell repertoires in COVID-19 (TCRdb year 2020). Notes on the research overall: Samples covering the acute and convalescent phases of COVID-19 were provided by collaborators in the United States, Italy and Spain. The samples were drawn from two sources: the first 160 participants of the ongoing ImmuneRACE study, and over 950 subjects contributed by 6 global collaborators. The dataset comprised deeply sampled blood TCRbeta repertoires from subjects exposed to, actively infected with, or recovered from COVID-19. The material from the prospective study consisted of cDNA or gDNA derived from T cells, B-cell-depleted T cells, or PBMCs. The repertoires were made available in a free public database intended to serve as a resource for research on the immune response to SARS-CoV-2. The sample metadata nearly always contained a de-identified subject ID, COVID-19 status, age in years and sex. HLA class I and class II types, where available, came from metadata supplied by the sample provider rather than from assay-based typing. The paper's findings and limits, for the study overall: How much clinical and demographic metadata was included differed by source and by participant, and the metadata was provided uncurated.

TCRbeta CDR3 regions were amplified from genomic DNA by means of the immunoSEQ Assay, a bias-controlled multiplex PCR. Processing in the source paper ran as follows. Within the assay, amplification of reference gene primers was used to estimate how many nucleated cells each sample contained. Sequence reads were collapsed and filtered to measure the absolute abundance of every unique TCRbeta CDR3 rearrangement. For each sample, productive Simpson clonality was calculated as the square root of Simpson's diversity index across productive rearrangements. The source is immuneACCESS, and TCRdb retained only in-frame sequences with V and J called. Part of the clones is not carried over; for the studies checked, unresolved V genes explain less than half of this, and the remainder is unexplained. The V and J calls and clone size come from that table; D and trimming were worked out from the DNA. In this sample the table shows about 270,000 clones, approximately 90% of which occur a single time. Of the sample, over 3.5% is held by the ten largest clones.

V and J lose 1 base and 7 bases, and a span of 4 bases separates them. Taken from cysteine to phenylalanine, the CDR3 has 12 residues. Here the CDR3 DNA is all that survives: 36 bases in frame from base 1. CDR1 LNHDA and CDR2 SQIVND were looked up in the germline V gene (reference sequence). In the prospective study, participants were roughly 18 to 100 years old, resided in 25 or so geographic areas of the United States, and were enrolled through a virtual design. Cohort assignment in the prospective study relied on participant-reported clinical history from a screening survey and a study questionnaire. In the prospective study, mobile phlebotomists collected whole blood, serum and a nasopharyngeal or oropharyngeal swab from each participant. Over a roughly two-month period, participants in the prospective study had the option of providing additional blood draws and questionnaires. Before DNA extraction, blood samples from the prospective study were shipped at room temperature or frozen.

The source material was PBMCs or T cells enriched from blood (not recorded which). The chain is encoded by TRBV19 joined to TRBJ1-4; the D gene remains uncertain. The source of this sequence is a woman in her twenties or thirties with acute COVID-19. Here the CDR3 is given as CASSIVSEKLFF. The DNA is as follows: TGTGCCAGTAGTATAGTGAGTGAAAAACTGTTTTTT.